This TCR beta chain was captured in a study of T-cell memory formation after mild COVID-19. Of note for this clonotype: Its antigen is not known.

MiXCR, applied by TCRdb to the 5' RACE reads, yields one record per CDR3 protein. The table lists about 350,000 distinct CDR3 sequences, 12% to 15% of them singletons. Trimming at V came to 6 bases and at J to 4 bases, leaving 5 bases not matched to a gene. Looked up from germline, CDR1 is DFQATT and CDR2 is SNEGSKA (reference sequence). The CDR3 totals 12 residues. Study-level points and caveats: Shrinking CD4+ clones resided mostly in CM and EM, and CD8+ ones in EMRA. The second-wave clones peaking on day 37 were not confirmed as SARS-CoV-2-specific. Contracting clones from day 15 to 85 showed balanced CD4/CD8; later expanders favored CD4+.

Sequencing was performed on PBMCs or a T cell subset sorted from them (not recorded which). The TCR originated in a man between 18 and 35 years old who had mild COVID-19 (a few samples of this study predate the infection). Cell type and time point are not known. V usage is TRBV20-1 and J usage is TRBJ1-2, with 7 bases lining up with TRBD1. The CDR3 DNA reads TGCAGTGCCAGGACAGGACGCTATGGCTACACCTTC. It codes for CSARTGRYGYTF.